This is a list of T cell receptor beta chains from one sample in a study of glioma-infiltrating T cells. TCRdb processed the multiplex PCR reads anew with MiXCR; each CDR3 protein has one entry. The table lists roughly 190,000 distinct CDR3 sequences, more than 30% of them singletons. The source material was glioma tissue, nonneoplastic brain tissue, or PBMCs (not recorded which). Receptors were obtained from a human donor with low-grade glioma or glioblastoma, undergoing nonglioma brain surgery, or in good health (not recorded which). Each CDR3 is given with its conserved first and last residue. Each record gives: J gene, clone size, V gene, D gene, CDR3 DNA, CDR3 protein. D genes are given only for firm matches. Clone size, where shown, is once, few, many, or a class for clones that have expanded.

J gene: TRBJ2-1; clone size: .; V gene: TRBV20-1; D gene: .; CDR3 DNA: TGCAGTGCTTCAGGGAGTAGTAGAACCTATGAGCAGTTCTTC; CDR3 protein: CSASGSSRTYEQFF
J gene: TRBJ2-7; clone size: many; V gene: TRBV7-9; D gene: TRBD1; CDR3 DNA: TGTGCCAGCAGCTTTCCCTCGACAGGACAGGGTTCCTACGAGCAGTACTTC; CDR3 protein: CASSFPSTGQGSYEQYF
J gene: TRBJ2-1; clone size: .; V gene: TRBV4-2; D gene: TRBD2; CDR3 DNA: TGTGCCAGCAGCCTGAAGCGGGATAGCTCCTACAATGAGCAGTTCTTC; CDR3 protein: CASSLKRDSSYNEQFF
J gene: TRBJ2-1; clone size: many; V gene: TRBV4-1; D gene: TRBD2; CDR3 DNA: TGCGCCAGCAGCCAAGATTCTGCCAGCGGGAGGGCCCGGAATGAGCAGTTCTTC; CDR3 protein: CASSQDSASGRARNEQFF
J gene: TRBJ2-1; clone size: many; V gene: TRBV20-1; D gene: .; CDR3 DNA: TGCAGTGCCGCAGGTGGACAACTAGTAGGCGAGCAGTTCTTC; CDR3 protein: CSAAGGQLVGEQFF
J gene: TRBJ2-5; clone size: many; V gene: TRBV28; D gene: TRBD1; CDR3 DNA: TGTGCCAGCATGACAGGGGGTAACCAAGAGACCCAGTACTTC; CDR3 protein: CASMTGGNQETQYF
J gene: TRBJ2-7; clone size: many; V gene: TRBV7-6; D gene: TRBD2; CDR3 DNA: TGTGCCAGCAGCCTCTCGGGAGGCGTATCGCGGGAGCAGTACTTC; CDR3 protein: CASSLSGGVSREQYF
J gene: TRBJ1-4; clone size: many; V gene: TRBV12-3/TRBV12-4; D gene: TRBD1; CDR3 DNA: TGTGCCAGCAGTTATGGGACAGGACTGAATGAAAAACTGTTTTTT; CDR3 protein: CASSYGTGLNEKLFF
J gene: TRBJ2-7; clone size: many; V gene: TRBV7-2; D gene: TRBD2; CDR3 DNA: TGTGCCAGCATCCGGACTAGCGCGTCCTACGAGCAGTACTTC; CDR3 protein: CASIRTSASYEQYF
J gene: TRBJ2-5; clone size: .; V gene: TRBV3-1; D gene: .; CDR3 DNA: TGTGCCAGCCAAGGGAGCGTGGCGTACCAAGAGACCCAGTACTTC; CDR3 protein: CASQGSVAYQETQYF
J gene: TRBJ1-1; clone size: few; V gene: TRBV3-1; D gene: TRBD1; CDR3 DNA: TGTGCCAGCAGCAACCGGGACAGGGGGATTGTCGGCACTGAAGCTTTCTTT; CDR3 protein: CASSNRDRGIVGTEAFF
J gene: TRBJ2-5; clone size: .; V gene: TRBV19; D gene: .; CDR3 DNA: TGTTCCAGTAGTATCGGCAGTCAAGAGACCCAGTACTTC; CDR3 protein: CSSSIGSQETQYF
J gene: TRBJ1-5; clone size: many; V gene: TRBV18; D gene: .; CDR3 DNA: TGTGCCAGCTCACCAGAAGTGGGTTTAAAGTTGCAGCCCCAGCATTTT; CDR3 protein: CASSPEVGLKLQPQHF
J gene: TRBJ1-5; clone size: few; V gene: TRBV7-2; D gene: .; CDR3 DNA: TGTGCCGGCAGCTCCGGGGGTTATAGCAATCAGCCCCAGCATTTT; CDR3 protein: CAGSSGGYSNQPQHF
J gene: TRBJ1-5; clone size: few; V gene: TRBV29-1; D gene: .; CDR3 DNA: TGCAGCGTTCTCAGACAGGTTAGAAGCAGTCAGCCCCAGCATTTT; CDR3 protein: CSVLRQVRSSQPQHF
J gene: TRBJ2-3; clone size: .; V gene: TRBV9; D gene: TRBD2; CDR3 DNA: TGTGCCAGCAGCGTAGACCTAGCGGTATCTCGCACAGATACGCAGTATTTT; CDR3 protein: CASSVDLAVSRTDTQYF
J gene: TRBJ2-3; clone size: .; V gene: TRBV29-1; D gene: TRBD1; CDR3 DNA: TGCAGCTATGAGGGGGGACAGGAAGATACGCAGTATTTT; CDR3 protein: CSYEGGQEDTQYF
J gene: TRBJ1-2; clone size: .; V gene: TRBV3-1; D gene: .; CDR3 DNA: TGTGCCAGCAGCCAACGACAGCCCGAACTGTTAGCTAACTATGGCTACACCTTC; CDR3 protein: CASSQRQPELLANYGYTF
J gene: TRBJ2-5; clone size: many; V gene: TRBV20-1; D gene: .; CDR3 DNA: TGCAGTGCTAGAGTAAGGTACCAAGAGACCCAGTACTTC; CDR3 protein: CSARVRYQETQYF
J gene: TRBJ1-6; clone size: .; V gene: TRBV7-2; D gene: .; CDR3 DNA: TGTGCCAGCAGCTTAAGGAGGGGCAATTCACCCCTCCACTTT; CDR3 protein: CASSLRRGNSPLHF
J gene: TRBJ1-5; clone size: many; V gene: TRBV19; D gene: .; CDR3 DNA: TGTGCCAGTACCGACAGGTACAATCAGCCCCAGCATTTT; CDR3 protein: CASTDRYNQPQHF
J gene: TRBJ1-2; clone size: many; V gene: TRBV18; D gene: TRBD1; CDR3 DNA: TGTGCCAGCTCAACAGGACAGGGATCGCTTGGCTACACCTTC; CDR3 protein: CASSTGQGSLGYTF
J gene: TRBJ2-7; clone size: many; V gene: TRBV20-1; D gene: .; CDR3 DNA: TGCAGTGCACCGGACTCCTCACGTACCTACGAGCAGTACTTC; CDR3 protein: CSAPDSSRTYEQYF
J gene: TRBJ2-7; clone size: .; V gene: TRBV6-6; D gene: .; CDR3 DNA: TGTGCCAGCAGTTACTTTCTGACAACCGGGTACGAGCAGTACTTC; CDR3 protein: CASSYFLTTGYEQYF
J gene: TRBJ1-2; clone size: many; V gene: TRBV27; D gene: .; CDR3 DNA: TGTGCCAGCAGTTTAAGGTCGGCAGGGGTTGAGAACTATGGCTACACCTTC; CDR3 protein: CASSLRSAGVENYGYTF
J gene: TRBJ1-1; clone size: once; V gene: TRBV27; D gene: .; CDR3 DNA: TGTGCCCCCAAAGGCGGCAGAGAAGGAGCTGAAGCTTTCTTT; CDR3 protein: CAPKGGREGAEAFF
J gene: TRBJ2-7; clone size: few; V gene: TRBV9; D gene: .; CDR3 DNA: TGTGCCAGCAGCGTAGCGGCCGGACCACTCTACGAGCAGTACTTC; CDR3 protein: CASSVAAGPLYEQYF
J gene: TRBJ2-7; clone size: few; V gene: TRBV19; D gene: .; CDR3 DNA: TGTGCCAGTAGTATTCTTGGGACTACCGGGACAGAATACTACGAGCAGTACTTC; CDR3 protein: CASSILGTTGTEYYEQYF
J gene: TRBJ2-3; clone size: .; V gene: TRBV3-1; D gene: TRBD2; CDR3 DNA: TGTGCCAGCAGAACGACTAGCGGGAGGGAGAGGGCTAGCACAGATACGCAGTATTTT; CDR3 protein: CASRTTSGRERASTDTQYF
J gene: TRBJ2-7; clone size: .; V gene: TRBV13; D gene: .; CDR3 DNA: TGTGCCAGCAGCGGGAACAAGGTAGAATACGAGCAGTACTTC; CDR3 protein: CASSGNKVEYEQYF
J gene: TRBJ2-3; clone size: many; V gene: TRBV7-2; D gene: .; CDR3 DNA: TGTGCCAGCAGCTTAGACACAGATACGCAGTATTTT; CDR3 protein: CASSLDTDTQYF
J gene: TRBJ1-2; clone size: many; V gene: TRBV10-3; D gene: TRBD1; CDR3 DNA: TGTGCCACCCAGAGTATACAGGGGGTTGACGGCTACACCTTC; CDR3 protein: CATQSIQGVDGYTF
J gene: TRBJ1-3; clone size: few; V gene: TRBV9; D gene: .; CDR3 DNA: TGTGCCAGCAGCGTAGAGGGCGACACTGGAAACACCATATATTTT; CDR3 protein: CASSVEGDTGNTIYF
J gene: TRBJ1-5; clone size: few; V gene: TRBV19; D gene: .; CDR3 DNA: TGTGCCAGTAGTATTCGGGAAAATCAGCCCCAGCATTTT; CDR3 protein: CASSIRENQPQHF
J gene: TRBJ2-1; clone size: .; V gene: TRBV27; D gene: .; CDR3 DNA: TGTGCCAGCAGTTTATCTCTCGACACGGTGAAGTTCTTC; CDR3 protein: CASSLSLDTVKFF
J gene: TRBJ1-5; clone size: once; V gene: TRBV6-2/TRBV6-3; D gene: .; CDR3 DNA: TGTGCCAGCAGTGAGGGGCAGGGGCAGCAGACCCAGCATTTT; CDR3 protein: CASSEGQGQQTQHF
J gene: TRBJ2-1; clone size: many; V gene: TRBV7-2; D gene: TRBD2; CDR3 DNA: TGTGCCAGCAGCTTAGGACTAGCAACGAATGAGCAGTTCTTC; CDR3 protein: CASSLGLATNEQFF
J gene: TRBJ1-5; clone size: many; V gene: TRBV29-1; D gene: .; CDR3 DNA: TGCAGCGTTGGGAGTAGCAATCAGCCCCAGCATTTT; CDR3 protein: CSVGSSNQPQHF
J gene: TRBJ2-3; clone size: .; V gene: TRBV24-1; D gene: TRBD2; CDR3 DNA: TGTGCCACCAGTTATCCCGGGACTAGCGGGATAGGGAGCACAGATACGCAGTATTTT; CDR3 protein: CATSYPGTSGIGSTDTQYF
J gene: TRBJ2-7; clone size: many; V gene: TRBV6-2/TRBV6-3; D gene: TRBD2; CDR3 DNA: TGTGCCAGCAGTTACTTGGGACTAGCGTCCTACGAGCAGTACTTC; CDR3 protein: CASSYLGLASYEQYF
J gene: TRBJ1-2; clone size: few; V gene: TRBV18; D gene: TRBD1; CDR3 DNA: TGTGCCAGCTCACCGGAATTGGGACAGGCAAACTATGGCTACACCTTC; CDR3 protein: CASSPELGQANYGYTF
J gene: TRBJ1-2; clone size: many; V gene: TRBV5-4; D gene: TRBD1; CDR3 DNA: TGTGCCAGCAGCTCCCGGACGGGACAGGGGTTTGGCTACACCTTC; CDR3 protein: CASSSRTGQGFGYTF
J gene: TRBJ2-5; clone size: many; V gene: TRBV6-2/TRBV6-3; D gene: TRBD1; CDR3 DNA: TGTGCCAGCAGATCCCGACAGGGAGACCAAGAGACCCAGTACTTC; CDR3 protein: CASRSRQGDQETQYF
J gene: TRBJ2-1; clone size: many; V gene: TRBV20-1; D gene: TRBD2; CDR3 DNA: TGCAGTGCTAGGGATATAGCGGGAGTGCTCAGGGACAATGAGCAGTTCTTC; CDR3 protein: CSARDIAGVLRDNEQFF
J gene: TRBJ2-1; clone size: .; V gene: TRBV7-2; D gene: .; CDR3 DNA: TGTGCCAGCAGCTTAGCCCAGGGGAGTTTCTACAATGACCAGTTCTTC; CDR3 protein: CASSLAQGSFYNDQFF
J gene: TRBJ2-7; clone size: many; V gene: TRBV7-2; D gene: TRBD1; CDR3 DNA: TGTGCCAGCAGCTTAGCGGGGACAGGCTTATACGAGCAGTACTTC; CDR3 protein: CASSLAGTGLYEQYF
J gene: TRBJ2-2; clone size: .; V gene: TRBV24-1; D gene: TRBD1; CDR3 DNA: TGTGCCACCAGTGATTTCGAGGGACAGGGACTAAACACCGGGGAGCTGTTTTTT; CDR3 protein: CATSDFEGQGLNTGELFF
J gene: TRBJ2-2; clone size: many; V gene: TRBV27; D gene: .; CDR3 DNA: TGTGCCAGCAGACTACTAGTTTCGACCGGGGAGCTGTTTTTT; CDR3 protein: CASRLLVSTGELFF